These 13 T cell receptor beta chains share one sample of origin, sequenced in a study of cytomegalovirus exposure and HLA in healthy donors. The data were produced by immunoSEQ multiplex PCR, yet TCRdb's version contains in-frame clones alone and is incomplete. The data contain 200,000 or so clones, approximately 82% of them singletons. The specimen was PBMCs. Receptor source: a woman under 40 in good health and CMV-seropositive.

J is TRBJ2-1 and V is TRBV5-1, with 12 bases fitting TRBD2. In germline, CDR1 is SGHRS, CDR2 YFSETQ. V shed 4 bases, J shed 6 bases, and the junction held 5 bases outside the gene matches. The CDR3 is 15 residues long. CDR3 residues: CASSLTSGRLNEQFF. CDR3 coding DNA: TGCGCCAGCAGCCTTACTAGCGGGAGGCTCAATGAGCAGTTCTTC.

The V and J genes are TRBV28 and TRBJ2-7, with D perhaps TRBD1 (5 bases). V was trimmed by 8 bases and J by 6 bases, leaving 14 bases between them. CDR1 is MDHEN, CDR2 SYDVKM, per germline. The CDR3 is made up of 12 amino acids. CDR3 loop: CASGIQEGEQYF. In nucleotides, the CDR3 is TGTGCCAGCGGGATACAGGAAGGCGAGCAGTACTTC.

The V call is TRBV5-1, the J call TRBJ1-4; no firm D call. V lost 4 bases and J 6 bases, leaving 10 bases between the germline ends. Germline CDR1 is SGHRS and CDR2 is YFSETQ. The CDR3 spans 13 residues. CDR3 bases: TGCGCCAGCAGCCCCGGCGGGGATGAAAAACTGTTTTTT. Amino acid sequence: CASSPGGDEKLFF.

The chain uses TRBV19 and TRBJ2-1, with 11 bases lining up with TRBD2. The V gene's germline CDR1 is LNHDA and CDR2 SQIVND (reference sequence). This CDR3 comprises 15 residues. J was trimmed by 8 bases and V by 6 bases; bases with no gene match: 9. CDR3 DNA: TGTGCCAGTAGAGAGGGACTAGCGGACCCGGATGAGCAGTTCTTC. Translation gives CASREGLADPDEQFF.

This clone was detected a few times. V is TRBV27 and J is TRBJ2-6, with TRBD1 matching over 7 bases. The germline V gene encodes CDR1 MNHEY and CDR2 SMNVEV (reference sequence). The CDR3 runs 19 residues. V trimming: 7 bases; J trimming: 4 bases; junction bases outside the gene matches: 19. This CDR3 reads CASMPANPRQGAGANVLTF. The CDR3 DNA reads as TGTGCCAGCATGCCCGCCAACCCGCGACAGGGCGCAGGGGCCAACGTCCTGACTTTC.

The V and J genes are TRBV6-6 and TRBJ2-6; D gene ambiguous. Trimming left V 3 bases short and J 4 bases short, with 10 bases between. This CDR3 contains 15 residues. CDR1 and CDR2 from the germline V gene are MNHNY and SVGAGI (reference sequence). This CDR3 reads CASSYSWAGANVLTF. CDR3 bases: TGTGCCAGCAGTTATTCCTGGGCGGGGGCCAACGTCCTGACTTTC.

CDR3 in DNA: TGTGCCAGCAGCCTCCAGGCGTGGGGAGCGGGATTCTCCGAGCAGTACTTC. It codes for CASSLQAWGAGFSEQYF. This chain uses TRBV7-6 with TRBJ2-7, with 7 bases aligning to TRBD2. V lost 5 bases to trimming and J lost 6 bases; unmatched junction nucleotides: 19. The CDR3 is 17 amino acids. CDR1 and CDR2 (germline): SGHVS, FNYEAQ.

The rearrangement joins TRBV30 to TRBJ2-7; 8 nucleotides align to TRBD1. Germline V gene lookup returns CDR1 GTSNPN and CDR2 SVGIG (reference sequence). The CDR3 has 11 amino acids. J lost 6 bases, V lost 4 bases, and 2 bases had no gene match. The CDR3: CAWTQGGEQYF. The CDR3 DNA reads TGTGCCTGGACACAGGGGGGCGAGCAGTACTTC.

This chain joins TRBV27 and TRBJ2-1; 13 positions agree with TRBD2. This CDR3 spans 14 amino acids. CDR1 and CDR2 from the germline V gene are MNHEY and SMNVEV (reference sequence). V lost 3 bases, J lost 10 bases, and 3 bases stayed unmatched. CDR3 DNA sequence: TGTGCCAGCAGTTTCTCGACTAGCGGGAGGGAGCAGTTCTTC. As protein: CASSFSTSGREQFF.

This chain joins TRBV27 and TRBJ1-2; D call uncertain. In germline, CDR1 is MNHEY, CDR2 SMNVEV (reference sequence). Trimming shortened V by 6 bases and J by 1 base, and 12 bases separated the two germline ends. The CDR3 spans 14 residues. DNA for the CDR3: TGTGCCAGCAGGCCCAGCGGACGTAACTATGGCTACACCTTC. It yields the protein CASRPSGRNYGYTF.

A single count supports this clone. This chain links TRBV2 with TRBJ2-3, with TRBD1 as a possible D gene (5 bases). The germline CDR1 and CDR2 sequences are SNHLY and FYNNEI. V lost 6 bases and J lost 6, with 13 bases in between. This CDR3 contains 13 residues. The CDR3 nucleotides read TGTGCCAGCAGGGGGCCGGGTATGGATACGCAGTATTTT. Its translation: CASRGPGMDTQYF.

CDR3 protein: CASSEGAGKSDTQYF. In DNA form, the CDR3 reads TGCGCCAGCAGCGAGGGGGCAGGGAAGTCTGATACGCAGTATTTT. The chain couples TRBV5-1 to TRBJ2-3, with TRBD1 identical over 7 bases. With V trimmed by 4 bases and J by 6 bases, 11 bases remained unmatched. This CDR3 has 15 residues. CDR1 is SGHRS and CDR2 is YFSETQ in the germline V gene. Full variable domain (remainder filled in from reference TRBV5-1 and TRBJ2-3): KAGVTQTPRYLIKTRGQQVTLSCSPISGHRSVSWYQQTPGQGLQFLFEYFSETQRNKGNFPGRFSGRQFSNSRSEMNVSTLELGDSALYLCASSEGAGKSDTQYFGPGTRLTVL.

The genes are TRBV18 and TRBJ2-2; TRBD1 aligns across 8 bases. The J segment lost 7 bases and the V segment lost 2 bases, leaving 6 bases of the junction unmatched. The CDR3 has 15 amino acids. The germline CDR1 and CDR2 sequences are KGHSH and LQKENI. CDR3 nucleotides: TGTGCCAGCTCACCAGGAGGACAGGGAATCGGGGAGCTGTTTTTT. It translates to CASSPGGQGIGELFF.